What follows describes a single TCR beta chain. This specimen belongs to a study of sequential checkpoint blockade in melanoma. In the study overall: TCRbeta immunosequencing was performed on DNA from approximately 93 pretreatment melanoma tumor samples.

Here immunoSEQ multiplex PCR was the method, and the copy in TCRdb shows in-frame clones only, minus some. The sample comprises over 5,000 clones, roughly 28% of which are singletons, and roughly a fifth rests with the top ten. The CDR3 is made up of 13 amino acids. V was pared by 8 bases and J by 3 bases, with 13 bases between. From germline, CDR1 is MGHDK and CDR2 SYGVNS. Treatment indicated: randomized to nivolumab then ipilimumab (arm A) or the reverse (arm B). The chain joins TRBV25-1 to TRBJ1-2, with D possibly matching TRBD1 (5 bases). Sequences were derived from tumor tissue (inferred from file names), sampled from a patient given nivolumab and ipilimumab in sequence. This receptor was taken from a human donor with melanoma. The CDR3 protein is CASGGVGDYGYTF. The CDR3 nucleotides read TGTGCCAGCGGAGGGGTAGGCGACTATGGCTACACCTTC.